The next 19 T cell receptor beta chains were all read from a single sample in a study of blood T cell repertoires in COVID-19. Data came from immunoSEQ multiplex PCR; TCRdb stores just in-frame clones and leaves some out. The table includes 250,000 or so clones, 90% detected once. Sample: peripheral blood. These receptor sequences come from a man aged 30 to 39 with COVID-19, enrolled during active disease.

In this sample, this clone turned up a few times. V usage is TRBV3-1 (or the pseudogene TRBV3-2) and J usage is TRBJ2-2, with 8 bases matching TRBD1. The V and J ends lost 0 bases and 6 bases, in that order; junction bases with no gene match: 6. From germline, CDR1 is LGHDT and CDR2 YNNKEL (reference sequence). This CDR3 contains 16 residues. The CDR3 loop is CASSQEIGRGPGELFF. The CDR3 coding sequence is TGTGCCAGCAGCCAAGAGATCGGCAGGGGGCCCGGGGAGCTGTTTTTT.

The chain combines TRBV19 with TRBJ2-7; the D gene is possibly TRBD1 (5 bases). The CDR3 runs 14 residues. Trimming cost V 5 bases and J 0 bases, with 11 bases left between them. Germline CDR1 and CDR2: LNHDA and SQIVND (reference sequence). CDR3: CASSPGPSSYEQYF. The CDR3 DNA is TGTGCCAGTAGTCCAGGGCCGAGCTCCTACGAGCAGTACTTC.

In this sample, this clone turned up once. V gene TRBV1 combines with J gene TRBJ1-5; TRBD1 was called by the table and not checked on the DNA. TRBV1 counts as a pseudogene. There are 17 residues in the CDR3. The DNA for the CDR3 is TGCACCAGCAGCCAAGGGGGCAGCGAGAATAGCAATCAGCCCCAGCATTTT. Protein product: CTSSQGGSENSNQPQHF.

A single count supports this clone. Written as DNA, the CDR3 is TGTGCCAGCCGCAGGGGATCTGGAAACACCATATATTTT. Translated, it gives CASRRGSGNTIYF. V usage is TRBV19 and J usage is TRBJ1-3; tentatively, D is TRBD1 (6 bases). V lost 9 bases and J 1 base, leaving 10 bases between the germline ends. Per germline, CDR1 LNHDA and CDR2 SQIVND (reference sequence). There are 13 residues in the CDR3.

This clone was detected once. The V gene is TRBV27, the J gene TRBJ1-6; D is undetermined. Germline V gene lookup returns CDR1 MNHEY and CDR2 SMNVEV (reference sequence). The CDR3 runs to 15 residues. The ends were cut back, 0 bases at V and 6 bases at J, with 9 bases in the middle. The CDR3 loop reads CASSLSRTLNSPLHF. DNA of the CDR3: TGTGCCAGCAGTTTATCGAGGACTCTTAATTCACCCCTCCACTTT.

Here the CDR3 DNA reads TGCGCCAGCAGCTTGGTACAGGGAAATTGGTACGAGCAGTACTTC. This sequence encodes CASSLVQGNWYEQYF. The chain employs TRBV5-1 and TRBJ2-7, with D possibly TRBD1 on 6 matching bases. The CDR3 is 15 residues long. Germline assignment: CDR1 SGHRS and CDR2 YFSETQ. Between the trimmed V and J ends, which lost 0 bases and 4 bases, there was a span of 14 bases.

The chain is built from TRBV4-2 and TRBJ1-4, with TRBD1 as a possible D gene (5 bases). V was shortened by 2 bases and J by 2 bases, with 9 bases between the two germline ends. Germline V CDR1 and CDR2: LGHNA, YNFKEQ. The CDR3 is 15 amino acids. CDR3 amino acids: CASSQLQDTNEKLFF. The CDR3 DNA follows: TGTGCCAGCAGCCAACTACAGGATACTAATGAAAAACTGTTTTTT.

The DNA of the CDR3 is TGTGCCAGCAGTTTTATTGCGGGCCCCTCCTACGAGCAGTACTTC. Amino acids: CASSFIAGPSYEQYF. This rearrangement joins TRBV6-5 to TRBJ2-7; D perhaps matches TRBD2 (5 bases). V was clipped by 4 bases and J by 0 bases, with 13 bases between them. This CDR3 has 15 amino acids. Looked up from germline, CDR1 is MNHEY and CDR2 is SVGAGI.

CDR3 coding DNA: TGTGCCAGCAGCCCGGGACTAGCGGGAGAACACGGCACAGATACGCAGTATTTT. Amino acid sequence: CASSPGLAGEHGTDTQYF. This chain links TRBV5-4 with TRBJ2-3; TRBD2 agrees at 14 bases. Losses at the gene ends were 4 bases for V and 1 base for J; bases not matched to a gene: 8. The V gene's germline CDR1 is SGHNT and CDR2 YYREEE (reference sequence). This CDR3 is 18 amino acids long.

This chain links TRBV19 with TRBJ1-1; D may be TRBD1 (5 bases). V dropped 4 bases and J dropped 2 bases, with 11 bases sitting between them. Germline CDR1 LNHDA, CDR2 SQIVND (reference sequence). This CDR3 has 14 amino acids. The CDR3 reads CASSRGRANTEAFF. As DNA, the CDR3 is TGTGCCAGTAGTAGGGGCAGGGCTAACACTGAAGCTTTCTTT.

The rearrangement uses TRBV12-5 and TRBJ2-1, with 12 bases that match TRBD2. Trimming took 0 bases from V and 3 from J; bases not matched to a gene: 15. This CDR3 has 21 amino acids. Germline CDR1 is LGHNT and CDR2 is FRNRAP. DNA for the CDR3: TGTGCTAGTGGTTTGGTAAAACGGGGGCTCCTGGGACTAGCGGGCTACAATGAGCAGTTCTTC. Its translation: CASGLVKRGLLGLAGYNEQFF.

The chain combines TRBV12-3 or TRBV12-4 with TRBJ1-1, with no clear D. The CDR3 is 13 amino acids. Trimming took off 6 bases at V and 0 bases at J, with 8 bases between the two ends. CDR3 in amino acids: CASRSGLNTEAFF. CDR3 bases: TGTGCCAGCAGATCGGGGTTGAACACTGAAGCTTTCTTT.

The gene calls are TRBV30 and TRBJ1-4; no clear D. The CDR3 extends over 15 amino acids. Per the germline V gene, CDR1 is GTSNPN and CDR2 is SVGIG (reference sequence). Trimming removed 3 bases from V and 4 bases from J, with 15 bases in between. The CDR3 nucleotides are TGTGCCTGGAGGGGCCTCCCCCGTCTTAATGAAAAACTGTTTTTT. Amino acid sequence: CAWRGLPRLNEKLFF.

Of note for this clone: Other DNA sequences in this specimen translate into the identical CDR3. This chain links TRBV18 with TRBJ1-2; D not certain. Germline V lookup: CDR1 KGHSH, CDR2 LQKENI. V dropped 3 bases and J dropped 2 bases, with 10 bases sitting between them. CDR3 length: 14 residues. The CDR3 is CASSPAGLNYGYTF. DNA for the CDR3: TGTGCCAGCTCACCTGCCGGACTGAACTATGGCTACACCTTC. Variable domain in full (rest from reference TRBV18 and TRBJ1-2): NAGVMQNPRHLVRRRGQEARLRCSPMKGHSHVYWYRQLPEEGLKFMVYLQKENIIDESGMPKERFSAEFPKEGPSILRIQQVVRGDSAAYFCASSPAGLNYGYTFGSGTRLTVV.

This clone was found once. The V call is TRBV28, the J call TRBJ1-2; D uncertain. CDR3 length: 16 amino acids. Germline assignment: CDR1 MDHEN and CDR2 SYDVKM. Trimming cost V 1 base and J 4 bases, with 16 bases left between them. CDR3 sequence: CASSLYAGQPGYGYTF. The CDR3 nucleotides are TGTGCCAGCAGTTTATACGCAGGCCAGCCAGGCTATGGCTACACCTTC.

The J gene is TRBJ2-1, the V gene TRBV13; 8 positions match TRBD1. Germline V gives CDR1 PRHDT, CDR2 FYEKMQ (reference sequence). The CDR3 consists of 12 residues. Trimming at V came to 5 bases and at J to 11 bases, leaving 5 bases not matched to a gene. CDR3 DNA: TGTGCCAGCAGCCCTGACAGGGGACAGCAGTTCTTC. Protein product: CASSPDRGQQFF.

The rearrangement links TRBV3-1 (or the pseudogene TRBV3-2) to TRBJ1-1; D remains unclear. The CDR3 length is 14 residues. V was shortened by 4 bases and J by 0 bases, with 9 bases between the two germline ends. Germline CDR1 LGHDT, CDR2 YNNKEL (reference sequence). CDR3 sequence (DNA): TGTGCCAGCAGCCCGTGGAGCTTGAACACTGAAGCTTTCTTT. This encodes CASSPWSLNTEAFF.

The V and J genes are TRBV30 and TRBJ2-3; D not certain. The CDR3 extends over 14 amino acids. The germline gives CDR1 GTSNPN, CDR2 SVGIG (reference sequence). Trimming took off 2 bases at V and 0 bases at J, with 9 bases between the two ends. The CDR3 bases are TGTGCCTGGAGTAAAGGCGGAAGCACAGATACGCAGTATTTT. Translation gives CAWSKGGSTDTQYF.

The chain uses TRBV18 and TRBJ1-2; D is perhaps TRBD1 (5 bases). CDR3 length equals 15 residues. V lost 5 bases to trimming and J lost 4 bases, with 17 bases between them. Looked up from germline, CDR1 is KGHSH and CDR2 is LQKENI. The CDR3 is CASSSTAGRSYGYTF. As DNA, the CDR3 is TGTGCCAGCTCATCTACCGCAGGGCGTAGCTATGGCTACACCTTC.